This entry is about one T cell receptor beta chain. Germline V gene data show CDR1 as LNHDA and CDR2 as SQIVND (reference sequence). V lost 7 bases, J lost 10 bases, and 11 bases lay in between. The length of the CDR3 is 12 residues. The source of the sample is a study of CD8+CD57+ T cells in acquired aplastic anemia. Whole-study context: Healthy donors gave about 10 million reads on average for CD4+ cells.

Profiling of TCR beta VDJ combinations and CDR3 sequences used genomic DNA as template. One entry per CDR3 protein results from TCRdb running MiXCR on the reads. In the table there are some 220,000 distinct CDR3 sequences, roughly 33% of which are singletons. This chain uses TRBV19 with TRBJ1-6; D is perhaps TRBD1 (5 bases). The clonotype was recovered from a human donor in good health, serving as a control. The material sequenced was sorted CD4+, CD8+, or CD8+CD57+ T cells (not recorded which) from PBMCs. As DNA, the CDR3 is TGTGCCAGTATGGGACCCGTCTCACCCCTCCACTTT. It is translated as CASMGPVSPLHF.